This T cell receptor beta chain was documented in a study of T-cell reconstitution after alpha-beta-depleted transplantation in children. Regarding the study as a whole: By one year post-transplant, T-cell counts and diversity largely arose from T cells that were newly produced. As was reported, about two months after transplant, alpha-beta T cells came from several hundred expanded graft clones.

Unique molecular identifiers were incorporated when the TCRbeta library was constructed. TCRdb reanalysed the PCR reads using MiXCR and keeps one entry per CDR3 protein. The sample yields some 550,000 distinct CDR3 sequences, 23% seen once. In its sample, this clonotype was seen many times. Antigen: not known. This sequence was found in a boy younger than two who had a stem cell transplant for acute myeloid leukemia, so the T cells may come from the graft donor. This specimen consisted of PBMCs, mostly from graft donor cells, obtained 360 days after TCRalphabeta/CD19-depleted stem cell transplant.

CDR3: CASSFFMSEQYF. The CDR3, as DNA: TGTGCCAGCAGTTTCTTCATGTCCGAGCAGTACTTC. The V and J genes are TRBV12-3 or TRBV12-4 and TRBJ2-7; D remains ambiguous. The CDR3 runs to 12 residues. V was cut by 3 bases and J by 6 bases, with 9 bases left in between.